The 29 T cell receptor beta chains in this list originate from one sample, sequenced in a study of regulatory T cells in long-lasting Graves disease. CDR3-region Arm-PCR and iRepertoire HTBI primers produced the TCR beta libraries. TCRdb reprocessed the multiplex PCR reads via MiXCR and lists one record per CDR3 protein. The sample shows 400,000 to 600,000 distinct CDR3 sequences, approximately 21% of them seen only once. Time point of the sample: persistent/refractory GD, antithyroid drugs over 5 years with positive TRAb. RNA isolated from PBMCs was used to make the TCR library. Source: peripheral blood mononuclear cells (PBMCs), taken when the disease was refractory, from a patient treated with antithyroid drugs. The receptor set was obtained from a female donor with Graves disease.

This clonotype has at least ten counts. This chain connects TRBV7-2 to TRBJ2-5; no reliable D call. Germline V gene sequence: CDR1 SGHTA, CDR2 FQGNSA. The CDR3 consists of 15 residues. Trimming removed 5 bases at V and 2 bases at J, with 15 bases between. The CDR3 DNA reads TGTGCCAGCAGCCTCTATGCCCTTCGACAAGAGACCCAGTACTTC. Translating it yields CASSLYALRQETQYF.

This clonotype was observed many times. The chain joins TRBV28 to TRBJ2-7, with D tentatively TRBD1 (5 bases). CDR1 is MDHEN and CDR2 is SYDVKM in the germline V gene. The CDR3 contains 14 residues. V was pared by 7 bases and J by 2 bases, with 15 bases between. This CDR3 is CASTNLRGTYEQYF. The CDR3 DNA follows: TGTGCCAGCACCAACCTTAGGGGAACCTACGAGCAGTACTTC.

This clonotype was found a few times. CDR3 in DNA: TGTGCCAGTAGTTTACTCCGGGACAGGACGCGTCACTATGGCTACACCTTC. This codes for CASSLLRDRTRHYGYTF. The chain combines TRBV19 with TRBJ1-2, with TRBD1 matching over 8 bases. Germline values: CDR1 LNHDA, CDR2 SQIVND (reference sequence). This CDR3 is 17 amino acids long. J gave up 3 bases and V 5 bases, and 14 bases lay outside the gene matches.

The gene calls are TRBV20-1 and TRBJ2-5; tentatively, D is TRBD1 (5 bases). This CDR3 is built from 12 residues. From germline, CDR1 is DFQATT and CDR2 SNEGSKA (reference sequence). Trimming pared 5 bases from V and 1 base from J, leaving 8 bases between. CDR3 bases: TGCAGTGCTCTGACAGTCCAAGAGACCCAGTACTTC. Translation gives CSALTVQETQYF.

This clonotype was seen repeatedly, ten times or more. This rearrangement joins TRBV12-3 or TRBV12-4 to TRBJ1-2; TRBD1 aligns across 8 bases. This CDR3 region has 14 residues. V lost 6 bases and J lost 5; bases outside the gene matches: 8. The CDR3 DNA reads TGTGCCAGCAGGGCAACAGGGGGTTCGTATGGCTACACCTTC. It codes for CASRATGGSYGYTF.

This clonotype was counted only a few times. V gene TRBV5-1 combines with J gene TRBJ1-3; D gene uncertain. This CDR3 comprises 15 residues. V was pared by 4 bases and J by 0 bases, with 11 bases between. In germline, CDR1 is SGHRS, CDR2 YFSETQ. CDR3 nucleotides: TGCGCCAGCAGCCCTGATACCCACTCTGGAAACACCATATATTTT. It encodes CASSPDTHSGNTIYF.

This clonotype was seen at least ten times. The chain has TRBV6-9 and TRBJ2-2; 8 bases line up with TRBD2. Per the germline V gene, CDR1 is MNHGY and CDR2 is SVAAGI. The CDR3 sequence is 16 residues long. V lost 3 bases and J lost 5; bases outside the gene matches: 8. Written as DNA, the CDR3 is TGTGCCAGCAGTTACGAGATTAGCGGGATAACCGGGGAGCTGTTTTTT. Its translation: CASSYEISGITGELFF.

This chain links TRBV30 with TRBJ2-2; perhaps TRBD1 as D (6 bases). The germline gives CDR1 GTSNPN, CDR2 SVGIG (reference sequence). V was pared by 4 bases and J by 7 bases, with 19 bases between. This CDR3 has 15 amino acids. CDR3 in DNA: TGTGCCTGGAACAACGCCGGGACATTTAACGGGGAGCTGTTTTTT. Its translation: CAWNNAGTFNGELFF. Drawing the rest from reference TRBV30 and TRBJ2-2, the complete variable domain is SQTIHQWPATLVQPVGSPLSLECTVEGTSNPNLYWYRQAAGRGLQLLFYSVGIGQISSEVPQNLSASRPQDRQFILSSKKLLLSDSGFYLCAWNNAGTFNGELFFGEGSRLTVL.

This clonotype was counted between two and nine times. This chain links TRBV6-1 with TRBJ1-6; possibly TRBD1 for D (5 bases). With 6 bases removed from V and 1 base from J, the gap between germline ends came to 10 bases. Germline V gene lookup returns CDR1 MNHNS and CDR2 SASEGT. The CDR3 length is 15 residues. CDR3 DNA sequence: TGTGCCAGCAGAAAGACAGATTCCTATAATTCACCCCTCCACTTT. Encoded protein: CASRKTDSYNSPLHF.

The chain couples TRBV20-1 to TRBJ1-3, with a possible D match to TRBD1 (5 bases). The germline V gene has CDR1 DFQATT and CDR2 SNEGSKA (reference sequence). Trimming pared 5 bases from V and 3 bases from J, leaving 17 bases between. The CDR3 has 15 residues. CDR3 DNA sequence: TGCAGTGCTGGAGGAGGGGATTTGAGTGGAAACACCATATATTTT. Its protein product is CSAGGGDLSGNTIYF.

The chain combines TRBV11-2 with TRBJ2-7, with D unresolved. The CDR3 contains 14 residues. Germline V gives CDR1 SGHAT, CDR2 FQNNGV. Trimming pared 1 base from V and 3 bases from J, leaving 10 bases between. This CDR3 is CASSLAGSFYEQYF. The CDR3 DNA sequence: TGTGCCAGCAGCTTAGCCGGCAGCTTCTACGAGCAGTACTTC.

This clonotype was seen only a few times. J is TRBJ2-2 and V is TRBV5-1; unclear D gene. The V end was cut by 0 bases, the J end by 1 base, with 7 bases between. This CDR3 has 15 residues. Looked up from germline, CDR1 is SGHRS and CDR2 is YFSETQ. CDR3 nucleotide sequence: TGCGCCAGCAGCTTGGTTCGACAGAACACCGGGGAGCTGTTTTTT. It codes for CASSLVRQNTGELFF. The full variable domain, its missing parts supplied by reference TRBV5-1 and TRBJ2-2, is KAGVTQTPRYLIKTRGQQVTLSCSPISGHRSVSWYQQTPGQGLQFLFEYFSETQRNKGNFPGRFSGRQFSNSRSEMNVSTLELGDSALYLCASSLVRQNTGELFFGEGSRLTVL.

The chain links TRBV5-1 to TRBJ2-2, with no clear D. The CDR3 covers 16 residues. The V end was cut by 0 bases, the J end by 7 bases, with 16 bases between. CDR1 SGHRS and CDR2 YFSETQ come from the germline V gene. In nucleotides, the CDR3 is TGCGCCAGCAGCTTGGCTGGAGCTAGTGATGTCGGGGAGCTGTTTTTT. Translated, it gives CASSLAGASDVGELFF. The whole variable domain, remainder taken from reference TRBV5-1 and TRBJ2-2, is KAGVTQTPRYLIKTRGQQVTLSCSPISGHRSVSWYQQTPGQGLQFLFEYFSETQRNKGNFPGRFSGRQFSNSRSEMNVSTLELGDSALYLCASSLAGASDVGELFFGEGSRLTVL.

V is TRBV27 and J is TRBJ2-3; D gene ambiguous. Germline V gene sequence: CDR1 MNHEY, CDR2 SMNVEV (reference sequence). CDR3 length: 14 amino acids. V was shortened by 10 bases and J by 4 bases, with 18 bases between the two germline ends. The CDR3 protein is CATRLVGGPDTQYF. In nucleotides, the CDR3 is TGTGCCACCCGCCTGGTCGGTGGCCCAGATACGCAGTATTTT.

There are many counts of this clonotype. This chain links TRBV2 with TRBJ1-2, with 9 bases matching TRBD1. CDR3 length equals 13 residues. Germline V gene sequence: CDR1 SNHLY, CDR2 FYNNEI. The J segment lost 4 bases and the V segment lost 7 bases, leaving 4 bases of the junction unmatched. The CDR3, as DNA: TGTGCCAGCAACTCGGACAGGGGCTATGGCTACACCTTC. Translated: CASNSDRGYGYTF.

The table lists this clonotype with a few counts. The rearrangement joins TRBV20-1 to TRBJ2-7, with D tentatively TRBD2 (6 bases). Trimming removed 2 bases at V and 3 bases at J, with 11 bases between. The CDR3 extends over 13 amino acids. Germline CDR1 DFQATT, CDR2 SNEGSKA (reference sequence). The CDR3 loop reads CSARRAGGYEQYF. CDR3 nucleotides: TGCAGTGCTAGAAGAGCGGGTGGCTACGAGCAGTACTTC.

This clonotype was recorded at least ten times. The rearrangement links TRBV10-3 to TRBJ1-4; perhaps TRBD1 as D (6 bases). CDR3 length: 14 amino acids. The germline gives CDR1 ENHRY, CDR2 SYGVKD. The ends were cut back, 3 bases at V and 8 bases at J, with 13 bases in the middle. CDR3 residues: CAISDLGADEKLFF. CDR3 in DNA: TGTGCCATCAGTGATTTGGGGGCGGACGAAAAACTGTTTTTT.

There are a few counts of this clonotype. The chain links TRBV20-1 to TRBJ1-5; D call uncertain. The germline V gene encodes CDR1 DFQATT and CDR2 SNEGSKA (reference sequence). This CDR3 is 11 amino acids long. The CDR3 DNA sequence: TGCAGATCTCATAGCAATCAGCCCCAGCATTTT. Residues: CRSHSNQPQHF.

This clonotype was observed a few times. V usage is TRBV5-1 and J usage is TRBJ2-6, with 7 bases aligning to TRBD1. Germline assignment: CDR1 SGHRS and CDR2 YFSETQ. The CDR3 is made up of 16 amino acids. V was pared by 4 bases and J by 0 bases, with 4 bases of the junction left unmatched. The CDR3 here is CASSLTGLSGANVLTF. The CDR3 DNA reads TGCGCCAGCAGCCTGACAGGGCTCTCTGGGGCCAACGTCCTGACTTTC.

The rearrangement uses TRBV19 and TRBJ1-5, with 12 bases identical to TRBD1. Per the germline V gene, CDR1 is LNHDA and CDR2 is SQIVND (reference sequence). This CDR3 comprises 17 residues. The junction had 12 bases not matched to a gene; V was cut back by 6 bases and J by 6 bases. The CDR3 coding sequence is TGTGCCAGTAGGAAGGGGACAGGGGGCCTTGGGGGTCAGCCCCAGCATTTT. Translation: CASRKGTGGLGGQPQHF. Using reference TRBV19 and TRBJ1-5 for the parts outside the CDR3, the full variable domain is DGGITQSPKYLFRKEGQNVTLSCEQNLNHDAMYWYRQDPGQGLRLIYYSQIVNDFQKGDIAEGYSVSREKKESFPLTVTSAQKNPTAFYLCASRKGTGGLGGQPQHFGDGTRLSIL.

This clonotype has only a few counts. V is TRBV19 and J is TRBJ2-2, with D unresolved. This CDR3 spans 14 amino acids. The germline V gene has CDR1 LNHDA and CDR2 SQIVND (reference sequence). The germline V and J ends were trimmed by 3 bases and 4 bases, with 9 bases remaining between them. In nucleotides, the CDR3 is TGTGCCAGTAGTATTCTCGGATCCACCGGGGAGCTGTTTTTT. As protein: CASSILGSTGELFF.

The rearrangement uses TRBV6-2 or TRBV6-3 and TRBJ2-7, with D possibly TRBD1 on 6 matching bases. In germline, CDR1 is MNHEY, CDR2 SVGEGT. The CDR3 loop spans 13 amino acids. V lost 2 bases and J 6 bases, leaving 11 bases between the germline ends. CDR3 in DNA: TGTGCCAGCAGTTACGTGGGGGCGCTCGAGCAGTACTTC. This gives the protein CASSYVGALEQYF.

This clonotype has ten or more counts. V gene TRBV28 combines with J gene TRBJ2-7; D might be TRBD2 (6 bases). The CDR3 runs to 14 residues. Germline CDR1 MDHEN, CDR2 SYDVKM. Trimming left V 3 bases short and J 3 bases short, with 12 bases between. CDR3 region: CASSFGGSLYEQYF. The CDR3 DNA is TGTGCCAGCAGTTTTGGGGGGAGTCTCTACGAGCAGTACTTC.

V usage is TRBV20-1 and J usage is TRBJ2-5; TRBD1 matches at 7 bases. J was trimmed by 5 bases and V by 4 bases; bases with no gene match: 7. The germline V gene has CDR1 DFQATT and CDR2 SNEGSKA (reference sequence). CDR3 length equals 13 residues. The CDR3 DNA is TGCAGTGCTACATTAGGGGGCCACGAGACCCAGTACTTC. This encodes CSATLGGHETQYF.

In its sample, this clonotype was seen many times. The chain is built from TRBV11-3 and TRBJ2-7; maybe TRBD1 (5 bases). CDR1 SGHNT and CDR2 YENEEA come from the germline V gene. Deletions cut 5 bases from V and 0 bases from J, with 11 bases between. The CDR3 contains 14 residues. CDR3 sequence reads: CASSLDTISYEQYF. CDR3 DNA sequence: TGTGCCAGCAGCCTGGACACCATCTCCTACGAGCAGTACTTC.

This clonotype was detected a few times. The J gene is TRBJ1-1, the V gene TRBV19; 8 bases are shared with TRBD1. The CDR3 is 15 residues long. Germline loops: CDR1 LNHDA, CDR2 SQIVND (reference sequence). The V segment lost 6 bases and the J segment 0 bases; nucleotides outside the gene matches: 6. CDR3 coding DNA: TGTGCCAGTAGGCCGACAGGGGCACTGAACACTGAAGCTTTCTTT. Protein sequence: CASRPTGALNTEAFF. The full variable domain, completed using reference TRBV19 and TRBJ1-1, is DGGITQSPKYLFRKEGQNVTLSCEQNLNHDAMYWYRQDPGQGLRLIYYSQIVNDFQKGDIAEGYSVSREKKESFPLTVTSAQKNPTAFYLCASRPTGALNTEAFFGQGTRLTVV.

This clonotype was counted between two and nine times. The chain employs TRBV6-5 and TRBJ1-1, with a tentative D call TRBD1 (5 bases). The CDR3 has 14 residues. The V end was cut by 2 bases, the J end by 4 bases, with 11 bases between. Germline V gene sequence: CDR1 MNHEY, CDR2 SVGAGI. The DNA for the CDR3 is TGTGCCAGCAGTTACCGCCCGGGGGGCACTGAAGCTTTCTTT. Residues: CASSYRPGGTEAFF.

The table lists this clonotype with a few counts. The chain links TRBV15 to TRBJ1-5; D is uncertain. Trimming pared 8 bases from V and 5 bases from J, leaving 16 bases between. This CDR3 is built from 14 residues. Germline loops: CDR1 LNHNV, CDR2 YYDKDF (reference sequence). The CDR3 DNA follows: TGTGCCACCTCGGACGGTAATTTGGATCAGCCCCAGCATTTT. This encodes CATSDGNLDQPQHF.

This clonotype was seen a few times. V is TRBV28 and J is TRBJ1-5, with 8 bases that match TRBD1. V gave up 6 bases and J gave up 7 bases; unmatched junction bases: 8. Looked up from germline, CDR1 is MDHEN and CDR2 is SYDVKM. The CDR3 sequence is 14 residues long. CDR3 sequence: CASSLQGARQPQHF. CDR3 bases: TGTGCCAGCAGCCTCCAGGGGGCTCGACAGCCCCAGCATTTT. The full variable domain, completed using reference TRBV28 and TRBJ1-5, is DVKVTQSSRYLVKRTGEKVFLECVQDMDHENMFWYRQDPGLGLRLIYFSYDVKMKEKGDIPEGYSVSREKKERFSLILESASTNQTSMYLCASSLQGARQPQHFGDGTRLSIL.